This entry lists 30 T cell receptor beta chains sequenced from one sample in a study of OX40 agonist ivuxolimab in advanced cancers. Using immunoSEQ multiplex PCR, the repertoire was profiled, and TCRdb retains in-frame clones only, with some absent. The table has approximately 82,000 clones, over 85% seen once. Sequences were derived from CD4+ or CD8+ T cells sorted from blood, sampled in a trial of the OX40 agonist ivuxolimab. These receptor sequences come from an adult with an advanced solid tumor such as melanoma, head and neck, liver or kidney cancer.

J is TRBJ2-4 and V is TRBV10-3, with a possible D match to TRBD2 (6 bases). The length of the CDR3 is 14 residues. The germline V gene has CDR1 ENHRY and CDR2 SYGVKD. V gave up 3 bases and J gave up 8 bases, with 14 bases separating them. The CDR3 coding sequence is TGTGCCATCAGTGACCGGGGACTGCCGGACATTCAGTACTTC. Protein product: CAISDRGLPDIQYF.

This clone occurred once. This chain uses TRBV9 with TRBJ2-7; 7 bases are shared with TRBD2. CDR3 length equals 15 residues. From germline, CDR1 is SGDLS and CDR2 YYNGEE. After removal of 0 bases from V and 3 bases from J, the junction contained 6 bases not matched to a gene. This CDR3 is CASSVEGEGSYEQYF. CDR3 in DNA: TGTGCCAGCAGCGTAGAAGGGGAGGGAAGCTACGAGCAGTACTTC.

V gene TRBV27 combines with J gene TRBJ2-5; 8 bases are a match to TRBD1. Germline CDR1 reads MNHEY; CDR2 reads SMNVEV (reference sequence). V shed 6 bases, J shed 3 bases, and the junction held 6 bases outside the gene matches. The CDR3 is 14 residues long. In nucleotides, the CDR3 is TGTGCCAGCAGAGAAGGACAGGGAAAAGAGACCCAGTACTTC. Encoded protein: CASREGQGKETQYF.

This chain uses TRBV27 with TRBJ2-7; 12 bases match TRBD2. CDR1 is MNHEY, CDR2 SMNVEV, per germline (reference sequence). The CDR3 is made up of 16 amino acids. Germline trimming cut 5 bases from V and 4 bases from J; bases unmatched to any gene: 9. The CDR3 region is CASSPYGLAGSYEQYF. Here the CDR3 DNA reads TGTGCCAGCAGTCCTTACGGACTAGCGGGAAGTTACGAGCAGTACTTC.

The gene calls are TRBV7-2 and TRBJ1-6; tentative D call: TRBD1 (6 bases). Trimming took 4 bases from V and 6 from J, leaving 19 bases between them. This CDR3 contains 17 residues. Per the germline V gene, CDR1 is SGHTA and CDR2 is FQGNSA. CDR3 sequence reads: CASSSDITGMGNSPLHF. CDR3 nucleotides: TGTGCCAGCAGCTCCGACATTACAGGGATGGGTAATTCACCCCTCCACTTT.

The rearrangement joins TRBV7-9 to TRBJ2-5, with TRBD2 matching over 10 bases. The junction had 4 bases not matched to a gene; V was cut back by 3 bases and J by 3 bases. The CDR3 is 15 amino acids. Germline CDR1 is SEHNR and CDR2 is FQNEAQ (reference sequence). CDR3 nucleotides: TGTGCCAGCAGCTTTCGGAGCGGGGGGGAAGAGACCCAGTACTTC. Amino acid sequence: CASSFRSGGEETQYF.

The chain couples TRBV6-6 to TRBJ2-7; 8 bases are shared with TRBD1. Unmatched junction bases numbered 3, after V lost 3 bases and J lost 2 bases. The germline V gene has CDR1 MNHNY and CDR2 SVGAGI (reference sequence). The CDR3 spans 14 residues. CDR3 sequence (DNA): TGTGCCAGCAGTTATGGACAGGGTACCTACGAGCAGTACTTC. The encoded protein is CASSYGQGTYEQYF.

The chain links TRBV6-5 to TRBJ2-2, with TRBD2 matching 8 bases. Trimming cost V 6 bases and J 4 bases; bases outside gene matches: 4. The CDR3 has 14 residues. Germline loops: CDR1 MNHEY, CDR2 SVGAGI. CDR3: CASSLSGATGELFF. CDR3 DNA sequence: TGTGCCAGCAGCCTTAGCGGGGCCACCGGGGAGCTGTTTTTT.

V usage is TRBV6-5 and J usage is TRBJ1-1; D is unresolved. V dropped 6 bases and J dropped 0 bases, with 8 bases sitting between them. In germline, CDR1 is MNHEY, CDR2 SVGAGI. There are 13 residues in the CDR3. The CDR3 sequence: CASRETLNTEAFF. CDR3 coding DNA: TGTGCCAGCAGAGAGACACTGAACACTGAAGCTTTCTTT.

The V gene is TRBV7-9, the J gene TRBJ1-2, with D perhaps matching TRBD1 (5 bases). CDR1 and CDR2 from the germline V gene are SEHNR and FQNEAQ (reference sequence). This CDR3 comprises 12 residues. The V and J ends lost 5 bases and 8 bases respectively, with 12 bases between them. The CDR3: CASSGGGGGYTF. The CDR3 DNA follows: TGTGCCAGCAGCGGGGGTGGTGGCGGCTACACCTTC.

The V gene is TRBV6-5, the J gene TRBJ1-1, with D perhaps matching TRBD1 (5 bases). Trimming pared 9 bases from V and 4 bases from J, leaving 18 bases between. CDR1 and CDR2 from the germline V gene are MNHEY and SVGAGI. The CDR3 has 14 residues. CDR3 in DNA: TGTGCCAGTCGGTTAGAGGGGTCTGCCACTGAAGCTTTCTTT. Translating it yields CASRLEGSATEAFF.

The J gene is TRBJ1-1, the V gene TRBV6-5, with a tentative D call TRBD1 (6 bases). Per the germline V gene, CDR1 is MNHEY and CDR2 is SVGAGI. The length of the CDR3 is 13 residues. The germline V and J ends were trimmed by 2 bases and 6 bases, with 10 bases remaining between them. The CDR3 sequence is CASSYKGGAEAFF. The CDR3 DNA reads TGTGCCAGCAGTTACAAGGGGGGCGCTGAAGCTTTCTTT.

The CDR3 loop is CASSFAVWHQPQHF. The CDR3 region has the DNA TGTGCCAGCAGTTTCGCCGTCTGGCACCAGCCCCAGCATTTT. This chain joins TRBV27 and TRBJ1-5; D gene uncertain. This CDR3 comprises 14 residues. In germline, CDR1 is MNHEY, CDR2 SMNVEV (reference sequence). V was shortened by 3 bases and J by 7 bases, with 13 bases between the two germline ends.

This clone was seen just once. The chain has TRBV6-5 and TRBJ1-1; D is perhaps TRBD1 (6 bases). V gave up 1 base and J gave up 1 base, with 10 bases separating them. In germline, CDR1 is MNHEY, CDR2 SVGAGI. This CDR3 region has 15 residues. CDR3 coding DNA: TGTGCCAGCAGTTACTTCACAGGGTGGAACACTGAAGCTTTCTTT. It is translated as CASSYFTGWNTEAFF.

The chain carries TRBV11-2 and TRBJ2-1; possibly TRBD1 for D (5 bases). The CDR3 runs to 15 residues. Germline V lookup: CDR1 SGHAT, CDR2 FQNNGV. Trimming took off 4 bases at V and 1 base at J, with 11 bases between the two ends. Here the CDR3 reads CASSSGARSYNEQFF. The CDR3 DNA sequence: TGTGCCAGCAGCTCTGGGGCCCGGTCCTACAATGAGCAGTTCTTC.

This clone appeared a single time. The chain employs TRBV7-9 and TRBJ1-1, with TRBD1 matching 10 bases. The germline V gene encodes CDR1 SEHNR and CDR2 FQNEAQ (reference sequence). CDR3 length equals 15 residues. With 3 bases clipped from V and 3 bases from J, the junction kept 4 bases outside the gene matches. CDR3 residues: CASSLTGGMDTEAFF. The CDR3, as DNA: TGTGCCAGCAGCTTGACAGGGGGCATGGACACTGAAGCTTTCTTT.

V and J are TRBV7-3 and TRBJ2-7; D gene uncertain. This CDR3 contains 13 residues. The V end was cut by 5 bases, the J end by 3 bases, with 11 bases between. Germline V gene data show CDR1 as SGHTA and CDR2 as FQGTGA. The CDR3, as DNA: TGTGCCAGCAGCCCCTCGGCCGGCTACGAGCAGTACTTC. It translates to CASSPSAGYEQYF.

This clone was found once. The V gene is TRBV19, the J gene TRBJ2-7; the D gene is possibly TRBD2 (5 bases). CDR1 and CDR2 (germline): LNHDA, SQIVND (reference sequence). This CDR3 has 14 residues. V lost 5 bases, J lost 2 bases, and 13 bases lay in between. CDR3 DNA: TGTGCCAGTAGTCCGGACCCAGCGGCCTACGAGCAGTACTTC. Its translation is CASSPDPAAYEQYF. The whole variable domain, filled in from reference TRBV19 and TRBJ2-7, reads DGGITQSPKYLFRKEGQNVTLSCEQNLNHDAMYWYRQDPGQGLRLIYYSQIVNDFQKGDIAEGYSVSREKKESFPLTVTSAQKNPTAFYLCASSPDPAAYEQYFGPGTRLTVT.

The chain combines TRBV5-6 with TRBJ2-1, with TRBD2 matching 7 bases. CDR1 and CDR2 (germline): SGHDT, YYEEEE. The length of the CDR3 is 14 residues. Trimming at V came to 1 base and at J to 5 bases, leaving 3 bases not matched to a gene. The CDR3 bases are TGTGCCAGCAGCTTGAGGGACTACAACAATGAGCAGTTCTTC. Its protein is CASSLRDYNNEQFF.

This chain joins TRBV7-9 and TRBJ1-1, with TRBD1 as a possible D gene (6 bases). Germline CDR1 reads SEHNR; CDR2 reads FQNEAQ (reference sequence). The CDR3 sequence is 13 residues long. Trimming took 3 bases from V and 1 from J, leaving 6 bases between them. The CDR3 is CASSLGANTEAFF. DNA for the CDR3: TGTGCCAGCAGCTTGGGGGCGAACACTGAAGCTTTCTTT.

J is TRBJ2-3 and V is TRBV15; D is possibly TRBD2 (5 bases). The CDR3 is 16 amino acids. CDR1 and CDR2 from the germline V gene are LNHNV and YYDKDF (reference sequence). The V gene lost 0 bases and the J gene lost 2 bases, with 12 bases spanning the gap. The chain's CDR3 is CATSRESDGITDTQYF. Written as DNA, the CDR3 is TGTGCCACCAGCAGAGAGTCAGACGGGATCACAGATACGCAGTATTTT.

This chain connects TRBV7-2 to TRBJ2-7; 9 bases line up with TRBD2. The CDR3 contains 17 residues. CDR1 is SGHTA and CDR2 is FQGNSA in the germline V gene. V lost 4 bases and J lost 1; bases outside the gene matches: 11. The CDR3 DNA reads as TGTGCCAGCAGCTCCTTTATAGCGGGAGTTAGTTCCTACGAGCAGTACTTC. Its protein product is CASSSFIAGVSSYEQYF. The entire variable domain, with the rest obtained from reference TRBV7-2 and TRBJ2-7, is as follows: GAGVSQSPSNKVTEKGKDVELRCDPISGHTALYWYRQSLGQGLEFLIYFQGNSAPDKSGLPSDRFSAERTGGSVSTLTIQRTQQEDSAVYLCASSSFIAGVSSYEQYFGPGTRLTVT.

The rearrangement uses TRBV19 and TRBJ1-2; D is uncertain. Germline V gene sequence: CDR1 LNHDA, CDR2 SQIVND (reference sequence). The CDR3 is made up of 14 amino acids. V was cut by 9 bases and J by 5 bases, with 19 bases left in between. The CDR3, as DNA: TGTGCCAGCCTGCCCCCGCAAGGAAGGTATGGCTACACCTTC. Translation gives CASLPPQGRYGYTF.

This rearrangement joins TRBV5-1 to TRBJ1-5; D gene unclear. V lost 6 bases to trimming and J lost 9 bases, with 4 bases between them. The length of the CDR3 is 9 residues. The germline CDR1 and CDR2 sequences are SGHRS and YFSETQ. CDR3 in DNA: TGCGCCAGCACCCCGCCCCAGCATTTT. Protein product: CASTPPQHF.

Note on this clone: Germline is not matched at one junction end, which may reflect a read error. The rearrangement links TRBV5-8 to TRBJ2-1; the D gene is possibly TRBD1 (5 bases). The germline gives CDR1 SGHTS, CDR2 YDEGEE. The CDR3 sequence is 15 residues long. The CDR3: CASSFLRDSHNEQFF. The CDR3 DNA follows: TGTGCCAGCAGCTTCCTCAGGGATTCGCACAACGAGCAGTTCTTC.

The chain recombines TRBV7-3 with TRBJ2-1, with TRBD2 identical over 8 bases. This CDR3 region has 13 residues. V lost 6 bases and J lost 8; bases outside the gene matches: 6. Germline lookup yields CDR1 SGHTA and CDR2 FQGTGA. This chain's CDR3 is CASSWGTRDEQFF. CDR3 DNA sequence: TGTGCCAGCAGTTGGGGGACTAGAGATGAGCAGTTCTTC.

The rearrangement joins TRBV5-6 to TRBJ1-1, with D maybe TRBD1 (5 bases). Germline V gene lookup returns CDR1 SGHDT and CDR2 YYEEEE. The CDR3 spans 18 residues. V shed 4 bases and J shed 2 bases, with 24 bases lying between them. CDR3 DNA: TGTGCCAGCAGCCCTCGCGACTCGTGGTTGGGGGACAACACTGAAGCTTTCTTT. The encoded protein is CASSPRDSWLGDNTEAFF.

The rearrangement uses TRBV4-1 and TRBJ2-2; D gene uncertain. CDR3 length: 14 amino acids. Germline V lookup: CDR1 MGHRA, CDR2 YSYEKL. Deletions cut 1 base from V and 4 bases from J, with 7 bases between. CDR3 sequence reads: CASSQGPSTGELFF. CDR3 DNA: TGCGCCAGCAGCCAAGGACCTAGCACCGGGGAGCTGTTTTTT.

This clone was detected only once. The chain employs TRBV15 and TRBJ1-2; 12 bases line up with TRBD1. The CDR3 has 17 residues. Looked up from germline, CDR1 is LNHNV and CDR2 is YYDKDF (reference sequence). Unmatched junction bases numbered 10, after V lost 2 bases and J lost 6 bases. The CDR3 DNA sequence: TGTGCCACCAGCAGAATTCCCCGGGACAGGGGGCTGGATGGCTACACCTTC. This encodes CATSRIPRDRGLDGYTF.

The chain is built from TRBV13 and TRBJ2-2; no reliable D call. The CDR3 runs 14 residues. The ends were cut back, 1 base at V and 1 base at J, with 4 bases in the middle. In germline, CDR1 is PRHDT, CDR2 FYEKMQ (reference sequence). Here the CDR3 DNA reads TGTGCCAGCAGCTTAGTCCAGAACACCGGGGAGCTGTTTTTT. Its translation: CASSLVQNTGELFF.